Below, one TCR beta chain is given with its context. Its binding antigen is unknown. No base-level quality is on record; no much larger clone is a single base apart. Library preparation employed RACE. Sequencer: NextSeq 500. Library preparation attached unique molecular identifiers to individual cDNA molecules for quantitative, reproducible TCR counting. Each blood RNA sample was used to sequence both TCR alpha and TCR beta chains. Per the authors' processing: A median of around 96,000 TCRs per sample was observed, with a range of roughly 20,000 to 700,000. The Decombinator software suite was used to annotate V, J and CDR3 in the TCR reads. For PS versus PT1 abundance plots, all samples were subsampled to the same number of TCRs (28,000). Expanded TCRs were defined as absent before sensitization and observed at least eight times at the 2-week time point. TCRdb reworked the public reads: Q25 trimming with fastp, MiXCR clone assembly, productive beta chains retained. Identical CDR3 protein sequences are pooled into one entry, listed with their most common genes and DNA. The V and J calls were determined by TCRdb, not by the authors. The sample has approximately 74,000 distinct CDR3 sequences on record, 25% to 40% of them singletons. Of the sample, about 8.1% falls within the top ten clones.

This specimen belongs to a study of human T cells and chemical hapten exposure (dated by TCRdb to the early 2020s). The study in broad terms: For sensitization, 2% DPC in acetone was applied to a 2 cm by 2 cm area of upper inner arm skin. Throughout the study period of around 25 weeks, patients also received therapeutic DPC doses to the scalp every week. Patch testing on the upper back used Finn chambers containing 0.01% DPC, with scoring done after 6 days according to International Contact Dermatitis Research Group standards. Most of the patients in the cohort were female, and the cohort covered alopecia areata with under or over 50% scalp involvement, alopecia totalis and alopecia universalis. The libraries were sequenced as a pool, and the TCR yield per sample differed mostly because of small variations in library volumes within the pool. Peripheral blood TCR repertoire changes were tracked in vivo in alopecia patients during primary and secondary sensitization to the hapten diphenylcyclopropenone (DPC). Blood samples were taken from patients before sensitization (week 0) and then at 2, 6 and about 24 weeks after DPC sensitization. Twenty-nine alopecia patients gave blood for TCR sequencing at one to four time points (pre-sensitization, 2, 6 and 24 weeks). The paper as a whole reports these results and caveats: Compared with pre-sensitization or healthy control sets, expanded TCRs formed significantly more large CDR3 similarity clusters, which is consistent with antigen-driven responses. Alopecia, a presumed autoimmune disease, was present in all patients, so the immune response of the patients might differ from that of healthy individuals. The number of TCRs above 1 in 1000 frequency did not change with DPC sensitization; there was no evidence of global repertoire structure alterations. Repeated subsampling changed both the strength of the expansion versus patch-test correlation and the threshold at which that correlation became significant. Patch test score correlated positively with the number of PT1 expanded TCRs, reaching significance at thresholds 8, 16 and 32 but not at 4.

What the time point label conveys for this sample: patch test 1, 2 weeks after DPC sensitization. The meaning of the sample's treatment or condition label: therapeutic diphenylcyclopropenone sensitization with weekly scalp DPC. At each patch-test visit, blood was drawn before the patch test was applied. Patients were eligible if aged 18 to 70, diagnosed with alopecia and judged suitable for DPC therapy, and pregnant patients were excluded. Total RNA was extracted from unfractionated whole blood that had been collected in Tempus Blood RNA tubes. V has 2 bases trimmed and J has 1 base trimmed; junction bases matching no gene number 9. CDR1 and CDR2 (SGHVS, FQNEAQ) derive from the germline V gene. Reading from cysteine to phenylalanine, the CDR3 counts 19 amino acids. The retained sequence is limited to the CDR3, 57 bases, with the frame set at the first base.

This sample comprised whole blood, obtained in connection with sensitization to the hapten diphenylcyclopropenone (DPC). The TCR originated in a man between 40 and 49 years old with alopecia areata. Some clones in this sample may be carry-over from other donors' samples. The rearrangement joined TRBV7-8 to TRBJ2-3; 13 nucleotides in the junction match TRBD2. In nucleotide form, the sequence is TGTGCCAGCAGCTTAAGCGGGATAGGGACTAGCGGGGGCACAGATACGCAGTATTTT. The encoded protein is CASSLSGIGTSGGTDTQYF.